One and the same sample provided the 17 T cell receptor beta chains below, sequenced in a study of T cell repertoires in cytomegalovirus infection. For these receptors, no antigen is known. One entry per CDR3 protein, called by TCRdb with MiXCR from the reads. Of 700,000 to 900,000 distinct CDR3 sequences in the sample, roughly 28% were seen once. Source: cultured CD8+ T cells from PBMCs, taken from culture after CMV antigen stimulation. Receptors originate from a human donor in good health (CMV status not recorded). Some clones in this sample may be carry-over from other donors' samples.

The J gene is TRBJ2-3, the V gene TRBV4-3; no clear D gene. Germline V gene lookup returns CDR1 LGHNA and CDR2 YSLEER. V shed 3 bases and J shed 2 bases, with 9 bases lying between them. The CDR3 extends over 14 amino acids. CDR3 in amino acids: CASSHELPTDTQYF. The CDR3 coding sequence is TGCGCCAGCAGCCACGAACTCCCCACAGATACGCAGTATTTT.

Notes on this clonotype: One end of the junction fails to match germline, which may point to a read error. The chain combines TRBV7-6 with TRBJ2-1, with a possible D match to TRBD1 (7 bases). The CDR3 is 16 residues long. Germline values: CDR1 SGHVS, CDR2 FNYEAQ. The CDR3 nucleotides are TGTGCTAGCAGCTTAGGAGGGACAGCGCTCTACAATGAGCAGTTCTTC. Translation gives CASSLGGTALYNEQFF.

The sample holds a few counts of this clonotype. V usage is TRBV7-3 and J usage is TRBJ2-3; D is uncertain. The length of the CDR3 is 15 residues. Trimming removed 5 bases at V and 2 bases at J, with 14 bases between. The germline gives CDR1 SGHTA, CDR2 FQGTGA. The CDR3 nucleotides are TGTGCCAGCAGCCTCACCCCGGGTTTCACAGATACGCAGTATTTT. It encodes CASSLTPGFTDTQYF. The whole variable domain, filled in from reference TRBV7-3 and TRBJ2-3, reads GAGVSQTPSNKVTEKGKYVELRCDPISGHTALYWYRQSLGQGPEFLIYFQGTGAADDSGLPNDRFFAVRPEGSVSTLKIQRTERGDSAVYLCASSLTPGFTDTQYFGPGTRLTVL.

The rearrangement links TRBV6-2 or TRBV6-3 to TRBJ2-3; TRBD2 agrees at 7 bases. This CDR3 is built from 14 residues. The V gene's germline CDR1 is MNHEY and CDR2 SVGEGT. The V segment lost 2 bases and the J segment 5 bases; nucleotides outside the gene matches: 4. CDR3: CASSYTSAQDTQYF. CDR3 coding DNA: TGTGCCAGCAGTTACACTAGCGCCCAAGATACGCAGTATTTT.

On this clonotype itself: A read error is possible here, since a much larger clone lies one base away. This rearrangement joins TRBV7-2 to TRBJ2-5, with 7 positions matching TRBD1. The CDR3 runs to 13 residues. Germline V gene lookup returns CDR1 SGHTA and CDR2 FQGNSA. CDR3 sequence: CVSSFGRGETQYF. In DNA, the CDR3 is TGTGTCAGCAGCTTTGGCAGGGGGGAGACCCAGTACTTC.

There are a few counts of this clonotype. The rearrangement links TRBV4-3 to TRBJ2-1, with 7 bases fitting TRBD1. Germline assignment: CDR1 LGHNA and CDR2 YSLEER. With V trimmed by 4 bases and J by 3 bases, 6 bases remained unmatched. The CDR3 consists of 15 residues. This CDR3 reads CASSRLRDSYNEQFF. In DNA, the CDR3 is TGCGCCAGCAGCCGGCTCCGGGACAGCTACAATGAGCAGTTCTTC.

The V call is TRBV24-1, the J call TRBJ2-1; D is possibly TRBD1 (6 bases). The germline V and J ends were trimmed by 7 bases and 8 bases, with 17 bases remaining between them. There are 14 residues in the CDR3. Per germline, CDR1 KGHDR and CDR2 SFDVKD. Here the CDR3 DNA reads TGTGCCACCAGGACAGGCTTAGGTATGGATGAGCAGTTCTTC. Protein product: CATRTGLGMDEQFF.

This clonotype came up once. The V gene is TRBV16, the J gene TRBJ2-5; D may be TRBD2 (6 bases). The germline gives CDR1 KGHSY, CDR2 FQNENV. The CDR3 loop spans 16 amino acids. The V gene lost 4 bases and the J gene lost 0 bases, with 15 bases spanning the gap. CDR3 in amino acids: CASSPPGRGYQETQYF. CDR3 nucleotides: TGTGCCAGCAGCCCCCCAGGGCGGGGATACCAAGAGACCCAGTACTTC.

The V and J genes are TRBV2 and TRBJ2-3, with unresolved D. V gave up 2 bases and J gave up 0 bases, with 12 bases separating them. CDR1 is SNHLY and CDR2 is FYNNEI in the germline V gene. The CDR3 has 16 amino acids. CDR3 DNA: TGTGCCAGCAGTGAAAGGCGGTCCTCTAGCACAGATACGCAGTATTTT. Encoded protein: CASSERRSSSTDTQYF.

CDR3: CASSETGLRTEAFF. For the CDR3, the DNA is TGTGCCAGCAGTGAAACAGGGTTGAGGACTGAAGCTTTCTTT. The chain joins TRBV2 to TRBJ1-1, with D tentatively TRBD1 (6 bases). V gave up 2 bases and J gave up 5 bases, with 12 bases separating them. Germline V gene lookup returns CDR1 SNHLY and CDR2 FYNNEI. The CDR3 spans 14 residues.

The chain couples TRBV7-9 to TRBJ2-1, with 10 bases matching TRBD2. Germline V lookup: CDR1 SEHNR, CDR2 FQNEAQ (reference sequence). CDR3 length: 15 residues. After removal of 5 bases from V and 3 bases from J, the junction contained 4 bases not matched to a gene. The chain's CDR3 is CASSAGLAYYNEQFF. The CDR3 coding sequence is TGTGCCAGCAGCGCGGGACTAGCGTACTACAATGAGCAGTTCTTC.

The CDR3, as DNA: TGCGCCAGCAGTCAACCGACGACAGCGATACCCTACGAGCAGTACTTC. This encodes CASSQPTTAIPYEQYF. J is TRBJ2-7 and V is TRBV23-1; maybe TRBD1 (5 bases). Being an ORF, TRBV23-1 has a function that is uncertain. The CDR3 covers 16 residues. Trimming stripped 2 bases from V and 2 bases from J, with 16 bases between.

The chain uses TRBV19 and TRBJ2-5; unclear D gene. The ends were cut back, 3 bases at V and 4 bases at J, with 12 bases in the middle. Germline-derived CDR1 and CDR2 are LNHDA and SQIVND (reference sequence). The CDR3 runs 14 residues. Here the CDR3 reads CASSIEVFLETQYF. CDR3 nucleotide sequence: TGTGCCAGTAGTATCGAGGTATTCCTAGAGACCCAGTACTTC.

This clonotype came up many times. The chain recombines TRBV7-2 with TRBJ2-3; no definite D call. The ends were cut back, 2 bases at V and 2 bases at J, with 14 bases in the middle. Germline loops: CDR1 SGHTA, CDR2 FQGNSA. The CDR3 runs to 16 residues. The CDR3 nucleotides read TGTGCCAGCAGCTTATTTGTGGGGTATGACACAGATACGCAGTATTTT. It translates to CASSLFVGYDTDTQYF.

For the CDR3, the DNA is TGTGCCAGCAGCTTAGCCTCCAGGGTCAGAATCTCTGGAAACACCATATATTTT. Residues: CASSLASRVRISGNTIYF. This chain uses TRBV7-8 with TRBJ1-3; D possibly corresponds to TRBD1 (5 bases). V lost 0 bases and J 0 bases, leaving 15 bases between the germline ends. The CDR3 runs to 18 residues. Germline values: CDR1 SGHVS, CDR2 FQNEAQ.

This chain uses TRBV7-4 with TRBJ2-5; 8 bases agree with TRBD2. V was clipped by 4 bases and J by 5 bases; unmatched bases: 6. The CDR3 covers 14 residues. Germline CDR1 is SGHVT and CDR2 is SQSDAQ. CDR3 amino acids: CASSSRGGPETQYF. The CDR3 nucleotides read TGTGCCAGCAGCTCACGGGGGGGCCCGGAGACCCAGTACTTC. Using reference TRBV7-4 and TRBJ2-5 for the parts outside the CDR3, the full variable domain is GAGVSQSPRYKVAKRGRDVALRCDSISGHVTLYWYRQTLGQGSEVLTYSQSDAQRDKSGRPSGRFSAERPERSVSTLKIQRTEQGDSAVYLCASSSRGGPETQYFGPGTRLLVL.

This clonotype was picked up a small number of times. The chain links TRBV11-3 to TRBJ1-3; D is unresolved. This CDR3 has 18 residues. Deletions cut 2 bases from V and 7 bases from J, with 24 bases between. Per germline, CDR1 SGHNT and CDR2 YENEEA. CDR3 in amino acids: CASSLSHRREPDGNTIYF. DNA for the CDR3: TGTGCCAGCAGCTTATCGCACAGAAGGGAACCGGACGGGAACACCATATATTTT.